One sample yielded the 18 T cell receptor beta chains listed below, sequenced in a study of early T cells in non-severe SARS-CoV-2 infection. TCRdb analysed the 5' RACE reads with MiXCR anew, one entry per CDR3 protein. The top ten hold 5.1% of the sample, which has under 100,000 distinct CDR3 sequences, approximately 11% seen once. The specimen was whole blood. The receptors were sampled from an adult who was a healthcare worker with PCR-confirmed SARS-CoV-2 infection or an uninfected control (not recorded which).

The chain joins TRBV4-1 to TRBJ2-7; possibly TRBD1 or TRBD2 for D (6 bases each). The CDR3 is 15 amino acids. V dropped 1 base and J dropped 6 bases, with 16 bases sitting between them. Germline V lookup: CDR1 MGHRA, CDR2 YSYEKL. The CDR3 region is CASSQAPGALPEQYF. In DNA form, the CDR3 reads TGCGCCAGCAGCCAAGCCCCGGGGGCTCTCCCCGAGCAGTACTTC.

At least ten counts were recorded for this clonotype. This chain connects TRBV19 to TRBJ2-6; D possibly corresponds to TRBD1 (5 bases). Germline V gene data show CDR1 as LNHDA and CDR2 as SQIVND (reference sequence). With 1 base removed from V and 0 bases from J, the gap between germline ends came to 10 bases. The CDR3 runs to 17 residues. The CDR3 coding sequence is TGTGCCAGTAGTATAGGGGTAGGGGCCTCTGGGGCCAACGTCCTGACTTTC. This translates into CASSIGVGASGANVLTF.

A few counts support this clonotype. The chain has TRBV7-9 and TRBJ2-1, with TRBD1 matching 8 bases. CDR1 is SEHNR and CDR2 is FQNEAQ in the germline V gene (reference sequence). Germline trimming cut 3 bases from V and 6 bases from J; bases unmatched to any gene: 7. The CDR3 consists of 15 residues. CDR3 loop: CASSFQGQETNEQFF. CDR3 sequence (DNA): TGTGCCAGCAGCTTTCAGGGACAGGAGACCAATGAGCAGTTCTTC.

This clonotype was detected only a few times. The CDR3 DNA follows: TGTGCCACCAGCAGAATGGGAGGGTACAATGAGCAGTTCTTC. Its protein product is CATSRMGGYNEQFF. The gene calls are TRBV15 and TRBJ2-1; 7 nucleotides agree with TRBD2. Unmatched junction bases numbered 2, after V lost 2 bases and J lost 4 bases. Germline CDR1 is LNHNV and CDR2 is YYDKDF (reference sequence). CDR3 size: 14 residues.

This clonotype was counted only a few times. The chain has TRBV7-9 and TRBJ2-1; a weak D match, TRBD2 (6 bases). V gave up 7 bases and J gave up 7 bases, with 23 bases separating them. The CDR3 spans 16 residues. Germline CDR1 SEHNR, CDR2 FQNEAQ (reference sequence). CDR3: CASKPPASDVGNEQFF. CDR3 bases: TGTGCCAGCAAACCCCCAGCTAGCGATGTTGGAAATGAGCAGTTCTTC.

This clonotype appeared many times. This sequence joins TRBV30 and TRBJ1-3, with D unclear. CDR1 and CDR2 (germline): GTSNPN, SVGIG (reference sequence). Deletions cut 6 bases from V and 0 bases from J, with 9 bases between. There are 13 residues in the CDR3. The CDR3 region is CACTGFSGNTIYF. The DNA for the CDR3 is TGTGCCTGCACGGGTTTCTCTGGAAACACCATATATTTT.

CDR3 DNA: TGTGCCAGCAGGCGACAGTACGAGCAGTACTTC. Amino acid sequence: CASRRQYEQYF. The chain is built from TRBV28 and TRBJ2-7, with a possible D match to TRBD1 (5 bases). Trimming left V 6 bases short and J 4 bases short, with 7 bases between. CDR3 length: 11 residues. Germline V gives CDR1 MDHEN, CDR2 SYDVKM.

This clonotype has a count of ten or more. The chain couples TRBV11-2 to TRBJ1-4, with 11 bases aligning to TRBD1. The J segment lost 1 base and the V segment lost 4 bases, leaving 5 bases of the junction unmatched. The V gene's germline CDR1 is SGHAT and CDR2 FQNNGV. CDR3 length equals 17 residues. The CDR3 loop is CASSSPDRGLTNEKLFF. In DNA, the CDR3 is TGTGCCAGCAGCTCCCCGGACAGGGGGCTAACTAATGAAAAACTGTTTTTT.

This chain joins TRBV6-6 and TRBJ2-7, with 9 positions matching TRBD2. The CDR3 contains 14 residues. Germline V gene sequence: CDR1 MNHNY, CDR2 SVGAGI (reference sequence). Trimming cost V 2 bases and J 6 bases; bases outside gene matches: 5. CDR3 residues: CASSYGGGDIEQYF. CDR3 DNA sequence: TGTGCCAGCAGTTACGGCGGGGGGGATATCGAGCAGTACTTC.

This clonotype was seen a few times. This chain's CDR3 is CASSRGVRQETQYF. For the CDR3, the DNA is TGTGCCAGCAGCCGCGGCGTCAGACAAGAGACCCAGTACTTC. The chain combines TRBV3-1 with TRBJ2-5; unclear D gene. The CDR3 is 14 residues long. Germline V gene data show CDR1 as LGHDT and CDR2 as YNNKEL (reference sequence). V shed 4 bases and J shed 2 bases, with 11 bases lying between them.

This clonotype has only a few counts. The chain employs TRBV20-1 and TRBJ2-1, with TRBD2 identical over 12 bases. The CDR3 length is 17 residues. CDR1 and CDR2 from the germline V gene are DFQATT and SNEGSKA (reference sequence). Losses at the gene ends were 0 bases for V and 6 bases for J; bases not matched to a gene: 9. The CDR3 region has the DNA TGCAGTGCTAGAGATCCGCTAGCGGGAGGGGATATCAATGAGCAGTTCTTC. It codes for CSARDPLAGGDINEQFF.

This clonotype was counted at least ten times. The chain uses TRBV18 and TRBJ2-1; TRBD1 might be the D (6 bases). Germline values: CDR1 KGHSH, CDR2 LQKENI. V lost 0 bases and J 7 bases, leaving 16 bases between the germline ends. This CDR3 has 16 amino acids. The CDR3 loop reads CASSPPGKGVGNEQFF. The CDR3, as DNA: TGTGCCAGCTCACCACCCGGCAAGGGGGTCGGGAATGAGCAGTTCTTC. The full variable domain, in which reference TRBV18 and TRBJ2-1 provide the parts outside the CDR3, is NAGVMQNPRHLVRRRGQEARLRCSPMKGHSHVYWYRQLPEEGLKFMVYLQKENIIDESGMPKERFSAEFPKEGPSILRIQQVVRGDSAAYFCASSPPGKGVGNEQFFGPGTRLTVL.

This sequence joins TRBV10-2 and TRBJ1-1; D is unclear. CDR1 is WSHSY and CDR2 is SAAADI in the germline V gene. Trimming took 0 bases from V and 2 from J, leaving 4 bases between them. The CDR3 is made up of 13 amino acids. In DNA form, the CDR3 reads TGCGCCAGCAGTGAGTCTATAAACACTGAAGCTTTCTTT. Protein sequence: CASSESINTEAFF.

This clonotype was observed many times. The rearrangement links TRBV7-9 to TRBJ1-1; D gene ambiguous. The CDR3 has 13 residues. Trimming stripped 1 base from V and 1 base from J, with 4 bases between. Germline V gene data show CDR1 as SEHNR and CDR2 as FQNEAQ (reference sequence). The CDR3 DNA follows: TGTGCCAGCAGCTTAGTATGGAACACTGAAGCTTTCTTT. This encodes CASSLVWNTEAFF.

The J gene is TRBJ1-2, the V gene TRBV4-1; TRBD1 aligns across 7 bases. Germline CDR1 reads MGHRA; CDR2 reads YSYEKL. The trim removed 4 bases at V and 4 bases at J, leaving 9 bases unmatched. This CDR3 is built from 15 residues. CDR3 sequence: CASSPTGSLVYGYTF. For the CDR3, the DNA is TGCGCCAGCAGCCCGACAGGGAGTCTTGTCTATGGCTACACCTTC.

The chain uses TRBV28 and TRBJ2-1; D gene unclear. Between the trimmed V and J ends, which lost 2 bases and 4 bases, there was a span of 9 bases. This CDR3 has 14 residues. Germline assignment: CDR1 MDHEN and CDR2 SYDVKM. The DNA of the CDR3 is TGTGCCAGCAGTTTACAAAGGTCGTACAATGAGCAGTTCTTC. The encoded protein is CASSLQRSYNEQFF.

Many counts were recorded for this clonotype. J is TRBJ1-6 and V is TRBV23-1; no clear D. TRBV23-1 carries the ORF label, with uncertain function. There are 15 residues in the CDR3. V gave up 1 base and J gave up 7 bases, with 11 bases separating them. The CDR3 loop is CASSQLPKANSPLHF. The CDR3 DNA follows: TGCGCCAGCAGTCAATTACCTAAGGCAAATTCACCCCTCCACTTT.

The sample holds many counts of this clonotype. The chain recombines TRBV29-1 with TRBJ1-1, with TRBD1 identical over 8 bases. Germline V gene lookup returns CDR1 SQVTM and CDR2 ANQGSEA. The CDR3 has 14 amino acids. After removal of 8 bases from V and 2 bases from J, the junction contained 10 bases not matched to a gene. For the CDR3, the DNA is TGCAGCTCAACGGACACAGGGGGAAACACTGAAGCTTTCTTT. It is translated as CSSTDTGGNTEAFF.